This T cell receptor beta chain was sequenced for a study of tumor-infiltrating lymphocytes in localized non-small cell lung cancer. Overall study results and limits: T-cell fraction did not differ between immunotypes IM1 and IM2.

The CDR3 sequence is 13 residues long. V gave up 9 bases and J gave up 0 bases, with 12 bases separating them. Germline-derived CDR1 and CDR2 are SGHNT and YYREEE (reference sequence). Sequenced by immunoSEQ multiplex PCR; TCRdb stores in-frame clones only, minus some. Here the sample spans 25,000 to 30,000 clones, over 75% being singletons. This clone turned up a few times. The target antigen is unknown. This clonotype was obtained from a human donor with non-small cell lung cancer. The gene calls are TRBV5-4 and TRBJ1-1; D not resolved. The sample taken for sequencing was lung tumor tissue. The CDR3 sequence is CATRLDLNTEAFF. In DNA form, the CDR3 reads TGTGCCACCCGACTTGACCTGAACACTGAAGCTTTCTTT.